The 5 T cell receptor beta chains in this list originate from one sample, sequenced in a study of T cell clonality in common variable immunodeficiency (dated by TCRdb to about 2015). The library was generated by the immunoSEQ multiplex PCR assay. TCRdb carries this immuneACCESS record with in-frame sequences only. Its versions omit some clonotypes, under half of them owing to an unresolved V gene in the studies checked, with the rest unexplained. The sample counts about 45,000 clones, each observed more than once. The ten largest clones capture about 0.68% of the sample. Material: peripheral blood mononuclear cells. These receptor sequences come from a person aged 18-69 years in good health.

This clone was counted ten times or more. From the germline J gene comes the end of the CDR3, since the read stops 3 residues before it. J is TRBJ1-5 and V is TRBV20-1, with D possibly TRBD1 on 5 matching bases. The germline V gene encodes CDR1 DFQATT and CDR2 SNEGSKA (reference sequence). The CDR3 sequence is 14 residues long. Trimming shortened V by 3 bases and J by 6 bases, and 15 bases separated the two germline ends. The CDR3 DNA, read in part, is TGCAGTGCTAGGGACCCGGGGGGGAGTCAGCCC. Its translation: CSARDPGGSQP. The whole CDR3 sequence is CSARDPGGSQPQHF.

This clone was found many times. From the germline J gene comes the end of the CDR3, since the read stops 3 residues before it. This rearrangement joins TRBV19 to TRBJ1-5; possibly TRBD1 for D (6 bases). Germline values: CDR1 LNHDA, CDR2 SQIVND (reference sequence). V was shortened by 2 bases and J by 0 bases, with 11 bases between the two germline ends. This CDR3 has 16 residues. Partial CDR3 DNA: TGTGCCAGTAGTATACCAGGGGATAATAGCAATCAGCCC. Translating it yields CASSIPGDNSNQP. The full CDR3 sequence reads CASSIPGDNSNQPQHF.

This clone appeared many times. The CDR3 end lies 3 residues beyond the end of the read and is filled in from the germline J gene. The chain joins TRBV7-9 to TRBJ1-5; D not resolved. CDR1 is SEHNR, CDR2 FQNEAQ, per germline (reference sequence). V lost 2 bases and J lost 3, with 8 bases in between. This CDR3 is 14 amino acids long. The sequenced part of the CDR3 DNA is TGTGCCAGCAGCTTATCGGGTACCAATCAGCCC. This encodes CASSLSGTNQP. The CDR3 as a whole reads CASSLSGTNQPQHF.

This clone showed up many times. The DNA read from the CDR3 is TGCAGCGTTGAAGCAGAGGGGACACGGGTCGCCTACGAG. This codes for CSVEAEGTRVAYE. The whole CDR3 reads CSVEAEGTRVAYEQYF. J is TRBJ2-7 and V is TRBV29-1, with D perhaps matching TRBD1 (6 bases). The read falls 3 residues short of the CDR3 end, and the missing part is taken from the germline J gene. Germline assignment: CDR1 SQVTM and CDR2 ANQGSEA. V lost 1 base and J lost 2, with 18 bases in between. CDR3 length: 16 amino acids.

Turning to this clone: The read is 3 residues too short to cover the CDR3 end, so that end is filled in from the germline J gene. The chain links TRBV7-6 to TRBJ1-1, with 12 bases lining up with TRBD1. After removal of 5 bases from V and 5 bases from J, the junction contained 12 bases not matched to a gene. Germline V gives CDR1 SGHVS, CDR2 FNYEAQ. The CDR3 totals 17 residues. The CDR3: CASSPGTGGWGKTEAFF. The CDR3 bases that were read are TGTGCCAGCAGCCCCGGGACAGGGGGCTGGGGAAAGACTGAA.